The clone carrying this T cell receptor beta chain was found once. The antigen remains undetermined. CDR3 length: 17 amino acids. Partitioning of CD4+ cells yielded a CD45RA+ naive subset and a CD45RA-negative memory subset. This sample is drawn from a study of shared clonotypes between healthy human individuals. An assay was performed, and its level was deep. Only in-frame clones appear in the TCRdb table, and some are missing; sequencing was by immunoSEQ multiplex PCR. The repertoire consists of 950,000 to 1,200,000 clones, with around three quarters occurring once and the leading ten covering 0.89%. Findings and limits, study-wide: There were few donors, and this limited the genetic and exposure-history diversity represented. Four donors had approximately 4.6% of their naive CD4 clonotypes in common.

Sequencing was carried out using memory CD4+ T cells from PBMCs. This sample's subset: CD45RA-negative fraction. The chain couples TRBV1 to TRBJ2-7; the DNA was not compared with TRBD2, the D call given in the table. TRBV1 is classified as a pseudogene. This TCR was sampled from a man between 18 and 29 years old in good health. Some clones in this sample may be carry-over from other donors' samples. CDR3 nucleotide sequence: TGCACCAGCAGCCAAGAAATTTTGGGGGAGGGCCTCTACGAGCAGTACTTC. Translated, it gives CTSSQEILGEGLYEQYF.